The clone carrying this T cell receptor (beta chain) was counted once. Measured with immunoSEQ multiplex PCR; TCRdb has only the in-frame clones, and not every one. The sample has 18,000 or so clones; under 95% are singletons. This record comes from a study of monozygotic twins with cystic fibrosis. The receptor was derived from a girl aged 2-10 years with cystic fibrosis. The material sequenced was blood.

DNA of the CDR3: TGTGCCATCAGTGAGTCAGTCAGGGCAAGGAACACTGAAGCTTTCTTT. Its protein is CAISESVRARNTEAFF. J is TRBJ1-1 and V is TRBV10-3; weak D call: TRBD1 (5 bases). This CDR3 is built from 16 residues. The germline V gene encodes CDR1 ENHRY and CDR2 SYGVKD. V was cut by 0 bases and J by 1 base, with 12 bases left in between.